The 21 T cell receptor beta chains below come from one sample, sequenced in a study of siplizumab effects on memory and regulatory T cells (dated by TCRdb to the late 2010s). Libraries were built with the immunoSEQ multiplex PCR assay. The table was pulled from immuneACCESS by TCRdb, which kept in-frame rearrangements only. Such tables lose some clones; where checked, under half of the loss comes from unresolved V genes, and the rest has no known cause. The sample table holds 70,000 or so clones, of which under 95% were seen once. In total, the top ten clones hold approximately 29% of the sample. Input material: CD8+ T cells sorted from blood. The receptors were gathered from a human donor in good health.

The V call is TRBV19, the J call TRBJ2-4; unclear D gene. V lost 4 bases, J lost 6 bases, and 13 bases lay in between. This CDR3 has 14 amino acids. In germline, CDR1 is LNHDA, CDR2 SQIVND (reference sequence). CDR3 protein: CASSTRYDLNIQYF. The CDR3 bases are TGTGCCAGTAGTACCCGATACGATTTAAACATTCAGTACTTC.

The rearrangement uses TRBV6-6 and TRBJ2-7; D uncertain. This CDR3 comprises 14 residues. The V gene's germline CDR1 is MNHNY and CDR2 SVGAGI (reference sequence). The V end was cut by 2 bases, the J end by 0 bases, with 8 bases between. CDR3 in amino acids: CASSYTRSSYEQYF. CDR3 bases: TGTGCCAGCAGTTACACCCGGAGCTCCTACGAGCAGTACTTC.

This clone was recorded only once. This chain uses TRBV4-1 with TRBJ1-2; a weak D match, TRBD1 (5 bases). The CDR3 length is 15 residues. The germline V gene has CDR1 MGHRA and CDR2 YSYEKL. V lost 4 bases to trimming and J lost 4 bases, with 16 bases between them. CDR3 loop: CASSPGGVLSYGYTF. In DNA, the CDR3 is TGCGCCAGCAGCCCGGGGGGGGTATTAAGCTATGGCTACACCTTC.

This chain joins TRBV7-9 and TRBJ1-2; 8 nucleotides match TRBD1. Germline lookup yields CDR1 SEHNR and CDR2 FQNEAQ (reference sequence). The CDR3 has 16 amino acids. V shed 1 base, J shed 2 bases, and the junction held 6 bases outside the gene matches. CDR3 DNA: TGTGCCAGCAGCTTAGTAGCAGGGGGCTTCAACTATGGCTACACCTTC. Protein: CASSLVAGGFNYGYTF.

The chain links TRBV27 to TRBJ2-1, with D uncertain. The ends were cut back, 5 bases at V and 7 bases at J, with 6 bases in the middle. The germline gives CDR1 MNHEY, CDR2 SMNVEV (reference sequence). The CDR3 extends over 11 amino acids. This CDR3 is CASSKGNEQFF. For the CDR3, the DNA is TGTGCCAGCAGTAAAGGGAATGAGCAGTTCTTC.

The rearrangement uses TRBV28 and TRBJ1-5; D remains unclear. The CDR3 sequence is 14 residues long. V was cut by 3 bases and J by 3 bases, with 9 bases left in between. The germline CDR1 and CDR2 sequences are MDHEN and SYDVKM. For the CDR3, the DNA is TGTGCCAGCAGTTTTGAACAGTTCAATCAGCCCCAGCATTTT. It translates to CASSFEQFNQPQHF.

The table lists this clone with a count of one. This chain uses TRBV19 with TRBJ1-3; no clear D gene. CDR1 and CDR2 (germline): LNHDA, SQIVND (reference sequence). V was cut by 1 base and J by 0 bases, with 7 bases left in between. CDR3 length equals 15 residues. The CDR3 region is CASSIAGDSGNTIYF. CDR3 DNA: TGTGCCAGTAGTATAGCCGGGGACTCTGGAAACACCATATATTTT.

J is TRBJ2-5 and V is TRBV27; D not resolved. V lost 4 bases and J lost 9, with 21 bases in between. The CDR3 covers 15 residues. Looked up from germline, CDR1 is MNHEY and CDR2 is SMNVEV (reference sequence). This CDR3 reads CASSSLLTDTIPQYF. In DNA form, the CDR3 reads TGTGCCAGCAGTTCCCTCCTGACCGACACAATACCCCAGTACTTC.

This clone was counted once. This sequence joins TRBV29-1 and TRBJ2-7; possible D gene TRBD2, 6 bases. Germline CDR1 reads SQVTM; CDR2 reads ANQGSEA. This CDR3 spans 12 amino acids. The V gene lost 5 bases and the J gene lost 7 bases, with 15 bases spanning the gap. The DNA for the CDR3 is TGCAGCGTTCTGGCGGGGAGAGGGGAGCAGTACTTC. It encodes CSVLAGRGEQYF.

The V gene is TRBV9, the J gene TRBJ2-2; D is tentatively TRBD1 or TRBD2 (5 bases each). V was clipped by 4 bases and J by 5 bases, with 21 bases between them. This CDR3 is built from 17 residues. Germline V gene data show CDR1 as SGDLS and CDR2 as YYNGEE. CDR3 nucleotide sequence: TGTGCCAGCAGCCCTCCCTGGTTGGGGGTCGGAACCGGGGAGCTGTTTTTT. Translation: CASSPPWLGVGTGELFF. Full variable domain (missing parts from reference TRBV9 and TRBJ2-2): DSGVTQTPKHLITATGQRVTLRCSPRSGDLSVYWYQQSLDQGLQFLIQYYNGEERAKGNILERFSAQQFPDLHSELNLSSLELGDSALYFCASSPPWLGVGTGELFFGEGSRLTVL.

This clone was picked up one time. J is TRBJ1-2 and V is TRBV5-1, with 9 bases matching TRBD1. The CDR3 loop spans 14 amino acids. V lost 5 bases and J lost 5; bases outside the gene matches: 7. Looked up from germline, CDR1 is SGHRS and CDR2 is YFSETQ. This chain's CDR3 is CASSPWTGDYGYTF. The CDR3, as DNA: TGCGCCAGCAGTCCCTGGACAGGGGATTATGGCTACACCTTC.

J is TRBJ1-1 and V is TRBV7-9; TRBD1 might be the D (6 bases). Germline CDR1 is SEHNR and CDR2 is FQNEAQ (reference sequence). Trimming stripped 2 bases from V and 4 bases from J, with 11 bases between. The CDR3 contains 14 residues. CDR3 sequence (DNA): TGTGCCAGCAGCTTATTGGGGGCCACCACTGAAGCTTTCTTT. Translated: CASSLLGATTEAFF. The variable domain in full, with the rest retrieved from reference TRBV7-9 and TRBJ1-1, is DTGVSQNPRHKITKRGQNVTFRCDPISEHNRLYWYRQTLGQGPEFLTYFQNEAQLEKSRLLSDRFSAERPKGSFSTLEIQRTEQGDSAMYLCASSLLGATTEAFFGQGTRLTVV.

V and J are TRBV6-5 and TRBJ1-1, with 7 bases fitting TRBD1. Germline lookup yields CDR1 MNHEY and CDR2 SVGAGI. The J segment lost 4 bases and the V segment lost 5 bases, leaving 7 bases of the junction unmatched. The CDR3 is made up of 14 amino acids. For the CDR3, the DNA is TGTGCCAGCAGTAACGACAGGGATCCCACTGAAGCTTTCTTT. Translated: CASSNDRDPTEAFF.

The J gene is TRBJ2-7, the V gene TRBV2; no definite D call. Germline V gene data show CDR1 as SNHLY and CDR2 as FYNNEI. V lost 1 base and J lost 1, with 14 bases in between. The CDR3 covers 16 residues. CDR3 in DNA: TGTGCCAGCAGTGAAGGGGTAGGGCTAGAATCCTACGAGCAGTACTTC. This encodes CASSEGVGLESYEQYF.

The gene calls are TRBV7-8 and TRBJ2-7; 10 nucleotides align to TRBD2. Germline V lookup: CDR1 SGHVS, CDR2 FQNEAQ. Trimming took 5 bases from V and 10 from J; bases not matched to a gene: 8. This CDR3 has 13 amino acids. CDR3: CASSPLAGVPQYF. CDR3 coding DNA: TGTGCCAGCAGCCCTCTAGCGGGAGTCCCACAGTACTTC.

J is TRBJ2-7 and V is TRBV6-5, with 7 nucleotides matching TRBD2. The germline gives CDR1 MNHEY, CDR2 SVGAGI. There are 15 residues in the CDR3. Germline trimming cut 0 bases from V and 5 bases from J; bases unmatched to any gene: 7. CDR3 in amino acids: CASSYSGLGVHEQYF. For the CDR3, the DNA is TGTGCCAGCAGTTACTCAGGACTAGGTGTCCACGAGCAGTACTTC.

The rearrangement joins TRBV11-2 to TRBJ2-7, with 7 bases that match TRBD2. Looked up from germline, CDR1 is SGHAT and CDR2 is FQNNGV. Unmatched junction bases numbered 3, after V lost 2 bases and J lost 5 bases. The CDR3 contains 13 residues. CDR3 sequence: CASSLTSDHEQYF. The CDR3 region has the DNA TGTGCCAGCAGCTTAACTAGCGACCACGAGCAGTACTTC.

Comment on this clone: At one boundary the junction diverges from the germline segment, which might be a read error. J is TRBJ2-1 and V is TRBV7-7; TRBD2 matches at 16 bases. Germline CDR1 is SSHAT and CDR2 is FNYEAQ (reference sequence). This CDR3 has 15 residues. CDR3 nucleotides: TGTGCTAGCAGCCGAGGGACTAGCGGGGGGGATGAGCAGTTCTTC. It codes for CASSRGTSGGDEQFF. The variable domain in full, completed from reference TRBV7-7 and TRBJ2-1, reads GAGVSQSPRYKVTKRGQDVTLRCDPISSHATLYWYQQALGQGPEFLTYFNYEAQPDKSGLPSDRFSAERPEGSISTLTIQRTEQRDSAMYRCASSRGTSGGDEQFFGPGTRLTVL.

This chain links TRBV4-1 with TRBJ2-7; 14 bases are a match to TRBD2. Germline CDR1 MGHRA, CDR2 YSYEKL. The CDR3 is 16 residues long. The V and J ends lost 4 bases and 1 base, in that order; junction bases with no gene match: 3. This CDR3 reads CASSLGTSGSSYEQYF. The CDR3 coding sequence is TGCGCCAGCAGCCTTGGGACTAGCGGGAGTTCCTACGAGCAGTACTTC.

V and J are TRBV27 and TRBJ1-5; D is uncertain. CDR1 MNHEY and CDR2 SMNVEV come from the germline V gene (reference sequence). The CDR3 is made up of 13 amino acids. V lost 2 bases and J 3 bases, leaving 5 bases between the germline ends. This chain's CDR3 is CASSLGYNQPQHF. The CDR3 DNA sequence: TGTGCCAGCAGTTTAGGATACAATCAGCCCCAGCATTTT.

The chain links TRBV12-5 to TRBJ2-1; TRBD2 might be the D (6 bases). Per the germline V gene, CDR1 is LGHNT and CDR2 is FRNRAP. The CDR3 contains 14 residues. The V end was cut by 2 bases, the J end by 4 bases, with 9 bases between. CDR3 region: CASGLTGTYNEQFF. CDR3 DNA sequence: TGTGCTAGTGGTTTGACCGGGACTTACAATGAGCAGTTCTTC.